The 25 T cell receptor beta chains reported below all come from one sample, sequenced in a study of vaccination effects on CD4 cells after COVID-19. Following 10 days of culture, CD4+ T cells were isolated. Each participant was given two doses of one vaccine (BNT162b2 or mRNA-1273). These receptors lack a known antigen. The method was immunoSEQ multiplex PCR; TCRdb's version includes in-frame clones alone and lacks a portion of them. Seen here are approximately 74,000 clones, 73% observed once, and the top ten hold roughly 2.3%. The material was CD4+ T cells from PBMCs cultured without peptide, obtained after COVID-19 vaccination. These receptors originate from a human donor who received a COVID-19 vaccine.

This clone appeared many times. The chain combines TRBV7-2 with TRBJ2-1; D might be TRBD2 (7 bases). CDR3 length equals 15 residues. Trimming cost V 5 bases and J 7 bases, with 18 bases left between them. Germline V lookup: CDR1 SGHTA, CDR2 FQGNSA. CDR3 loop: CASSRRGGASNEQFF. The CDR3 nucleotides read TGTGCCAGCAGCCGGAGGGGGGGGGCAAGTAATGAGCAGTTCTTC. Supplemented by reference TRBV7-2 and TRBJ2-1, the full variable domain reads GAGVSQSPSNKVTEKGKDVELRCDPISGHTALYWYRQSLGQGLEFLIYFQGNSAPDKSGLPSDRFSAERTGGSVSTLTIQRTQQEDSAVYLCASSRRGGASNEQFFGPGTRLTVL.

This clone showed up just a few times. J is TRBJ1-1 and V is TRBV24-1; tentative D call: TRBD1 (6 bases). Germline values: CDR1 KGHDR, CDR2 SFDVKD. CDR3 length: 13 amino acids. V was cut by 7 bases and J by 1 base, with 9 bases left in between. In DNA form, the CDR3 reads TGTGCCACCAGGGGACACACGAACACTGAAGCTTTCTTT. As protein: CATRGHTNTEAFF.

The CDR3 region is CASSLRPGNTEAFF. CDR3 coding DNA: TGTGCCAGCAGTTTAAGGCCAGGGAACACTGAAGCTTTCTTT. The chain has TRBV27 and TRBJ1-1; D unresolved. V dropped 2 bases and J dropped 1 base, with 8 bases sitting between them. CDR3 length: 14 amino acids. The germline V gene has CDR1 MNHEY and CDR2 SMNVEV (reference sequence).

The chain joins TRBV7-7 to TRBJ1-4, with 8 bases identical to TRBD1. This CDR3 is 14 amino acids long. Unmatched junction bases numbered 9, after V lost 8 bases and J lost 7 bases. Germline V gene lookup returns CDR1 SSHAT and CDR2 FNYEAQ (reference sequence). The CDR3 sequence: CASSGGGTGEKLFF. Written as DNA, the CDR3 is TGTGCCAGCTCGGGGGGCGGGACAGGTGAAAAACTGTTTTTT.

The DNA for the CDR3 is TGTGCCAGCTCACCAGGGTTGGGTGAAAAACTGTTTTTT. Amino acids: CASSPGLGEKLFF. The rearrangement uses TRBV18 and TRBJ1-4; D is uncertain. The CDR3 covers 13 residues. Trimming shortened V by 2 bases and J by 7 bases, and 8 bases separated the two germline ends. In germline, CDR1 is KGHSH, CDR2 LQKENI.

This clone showed up just a few times. The chain is built from TRBV10-1 and TRBJ1-3; unclear D gene. This CDR3 contains 14 residues. The germline V and J ends were trimmed by 4 bases and 3 bases, with 10 bases remaining between them. Germline CDR1 reads WNHNN; CDR2 reads SYGVQD (reference sequence). CDR3 DNA sequence: TGCGCCAGCAGTGCCGGAATGGGTGGAAACACCATATATTTT. Residues: CASSAGMGGNTIYF.

This clone has just one count. V usage is TRBV5-1 and J usage is TRBJ2-1; 8 nucleotides align to TRBD2. In germline, CDR1 is SGHRS, CDR2 YFSETQ. Unmatched junction bases numbered 3, after V lost 4 bases and J lost 0 bases. The CDR3 is 15 amino acids. This CDR3 is CASSAGGSSYNEQFF. The CDR3 nucleotides are TGCGCCAGCAGCGCGGGGGGAAGCTCCTACAATGAGCAGTTCTTC.

The chain joins TRBV3-1 (or the pseudogene TRBV3-2) to TRBJ1-6; TRBD1 matches 9 bases. V trimming: 5 bases; J trimming: 3 bases; junction bases outside the gene matches: 2. Germline V gene data show CDR1 as LGHDT and CDR2 as YNNKEL (reference sequence). This CDR3 is 15 amino acids long. Here the CDR3 reads CASSGDRDYNSPLHF. The CDR3 nucleotides are TGTGCCAGCAGCGGGGACAGGGACTATAATTCACCCCTCCACTTT.

In this sample, this clone turned up once. V is TRBV18 and J is TRBJ2-2; weak D call: TRBD2 (6 bases). Germline loops: CDR1 KGHSH, CDR2 LQKENI. The CDR3 sequence is 15 residues long. V was cut by 3 bases and J by 1 base, with 9 bases left in between. This CDR3 is CASSPGLQNTGELFF. The CDR3, as DNA: TGTGCCAGCTCACCGGGACTCCAGAACACCGGGGAGCTGTTTTTT.

On this clone: At one end the junction does not follow the germline gene, possibly because of a read error. The chain has TRBV14 and TRBJ2-6, with 8 bases fitting TRBD1. This CDR3 has 18 amino acids. CDR1 is SGHDN, CDR2 FVKESK, per germline. The chain's CDR3 is CASSLGQAFLSRANVLTF. As DNA, the CDR3 is TGTGCCAGCAGCCTGGGACAGGCTTTTCTCTCTCGGGCCAACGTCCTGACTTTC.

The chain combines TRBV6-4 with TRBJ2-1; perhaps TRBD1 as D (5 bases). CDR1 and CDR2 from the germline V gene are MRHNA and SNTAGT. V gave up 5 bases and J gave up 7 bases, with 12 bases separating them. The CDR3 runs to 13 residues. As DNA, the CDR3 is TGTGCCAGCAGTTCAAGTAGGGGAAATGAGCAGTTCTTC. Residues: CASSSSRGNEQFF.

The V gene is TRBV10-1, the J gene TRBJ2-7, with D perhaps matching TRBD1 (5 bases). V shed 9 bases and J shed 1 base, with 16 bases lying between them. The germline V gene encodes CDR1 WNHNN and CDR2 SYGVQD (reference sequence). The CDR3 length is 14 residues. CDR3 region: CARMQGFQSYEQYV. Written as DNA, the CDR3 is TGCGCCAGGATGCAGGGTTTCCAGTCCTACGAGCAGTACGTC.

J is TRBJ1-2 and V is TRBV19, with D possibly matching TRBD1 (5 bases). V gave up 4 bases and J gave up 1 base, with 22 bases separating them. The CDR3 loop spans 18 amino acids. Looked up from germline, CDR1 is LNHDA and CDR2 is SQIVND (reference sequence). CDR3: CASSKDRDLNRGNYGYTF. In nucleotides, the CDR3 is TGTGCCAGTAGTAAGGACCGGGACCTCAATCGGGGTAACTATGGCTACACCTTC.

The rearrangement uses TRBV5-1 and TRBJ1-2; possibly TRBD1 for D (6 bases). CDR3 length: 14 residues. Germline V CDR1 and CDR2: SGHRS, YFSETQ. V was cut by 4 bases and J by 4 bases, with 14 bases left in between. DNA of the CDR3: TGCGCCAGCAGCCCACTAAGGGACATCTATGGCTACACCTTC. Translation: CASSPLRDIYGYTF.

The chain joins TRBV9 to TRBJ1-1; D may be TRBD1 (5 bases). The CDR3 covers 15 residues. V was trimmed by 0 bases and J by 1 base, leaving 10 bases between them. Germline V gene sequence: CDR1 SGDLS, CDR2 YYNGEE. The CDR3 loop reads CASSVGLGENTEAFF. CDR3 nucleotides: TGTGCCAGCAGCGTAGGGTTGGGGGAGAACACTGAAGCTTTCTTT. Full variable domain (outside the CDR3, taken from reference TRBV9 and TRBJ1-1): DSGVTQTPKHLITATGQRVTLRCSPRSGDLSVYWYQQSLDQGLQFLIQYYNGEERAKGNILERFSAQQFPDLHSELNLSSLELGDSALYFCASSVGLGENTEAFFGQGTRLTVV.

This chain links TRBV29-1 with TRBJ2-1; 11 bases are a match to TRBD1. V was pared by 2 bases and J by 15 bases, with 12 bases of the junction left unmatched. Germline V gene data show CDR1 as SQVTM and CDR2 as ANQGSEA. CDR3 length: 14 residues. CDR3 coding DNA: TGCAGCGTTGAAAATGCACCCGGGACAGGGGGGGTGTTCTTC. Its translation: CSVENAPGTGGVFF.

The gene calls are TRBV7-2 and TRBJ2-5; TRBD2 matches 10 bases. J lost 5 bases, V lost 4 bases, and 7 bases had no gene match. This CDR3 region has 15 residues. Looked up from germline, CDR1 is SGHTA and CDR2 is FQGNSA. The CDR3 protein is CASSSQSGGAETQYF. The CDR3 region has the DNA TGTGCCAGCAGCTCCCAGAGCGGGGGGGCCGAGACCCAGTACTTC. Full variable domain (remainder filled in from reference TRBV7-2 and TRBJ2-5): GAGVSQSPSNKVTEKGKDVELRCDPISGHTALYWYRQSLGQGLEFLIYFQGNSAPDKSGLPSDRFSAERTGGSVSTLTIQRTQQEDSAVYLCASSSQSGGAETQYFGPGTRLLVL.

The V and J genes are TRBV3-1 (or the pseudogene TRBV3-2) and TRBJ1-1; 7 positions agree with TRBD1. The CDR3 sequence is 13 residues long. After removal of 5 bases from V and 4 bases from J, the junction contained 4 bases not matched to a gene. CDR1 is LGHDT and CDR2 is YNNKEL in the germline V gene (reference sequence). This CDR3 reads CASSTDRVTEAFF. The CDR3 region has the DNA TGTGCCAGCAGCACAGACAGGGTCACTGAAGCTTTCTTT.

This sequence joins TRBV19 and TRBJ1-2; D gene ambiguous. The V end was cut by 4 bases, the J end by 2 bases, with 5 bases between. The CDR3 consists of 12 residues. CDR1 and CDR2 from the germline V gene are LNHDA and SQIVND (reference sequence). In nucleotides, the CDR3 is TGTGCCAGTAGTACTAGGAACTATGGCTACACCTTC. Its translation is CASSTRNYGYTF.

The V gene is TRBV4-1, the J gene TRBJ2-3; 11 bases are a match to TRBD1. CDR3 length: 18 amino acids. Germline CDR1 is MGHRA and CDR2 is YSYEKL. J was trimmed by 3 bases and V by 1 base; bases with no gene match: 9. This CDR3 is CASSQVLIGTGGTDTQYF. The CDR3 DNA follows: TGCGCCAGCAGCCAAGTTCTAATCGGGACAGGGGGGACAGATACGCAGTATTTT.

The chain recombines TRBV6-5 with TRBJ2-7; the D gene could be TRBD1 or TRBD2 (6 bases each). V lost 5 bases and J 9 bases, leaving 17 bases between the germline ends. The CDR3 consists of 13 residues. Germline V gene lookup returns CDR1 MNHEY and CDR2 SVGAGI. In DNA, the CDR3 is TGTGCCAGCAGTCCAAGTCAGGGGACTCTGCAGTACGTC. It yields the protein CASSPSQGTLQYV.

This clone has a handful of counts. The chain uses TRBV7-3 and TRBJ1-6; TRBD1 aligns across 7 bases. Trimming cost V 4 bases and J 5 bases; bases outside gene matches: 8. CDR3 length equals 16 residues. Germline values: CDR1 SGHTA, CDR2 FQGTGA. CDR3 residues: CASSSSRQGHNSPLHF. The CDR3 DNA reads TGTGCCAGCAGCTCATCGCGACAGGGCCATAATTCACCCCTCCACTTT.

The chain carries TRBV5-1 and TRBJ2-5, with D perhaps matching TRBD2 (5 bases). Germline V CDR1 and CDR2: SGHRS, YFSETQ. The ends were cut back, 4 bases at V and 5 bases at J, with 18 bases in the middle. The CDR3 has 15 residues. The CDR3 here is CASSVTSVGEETQYF. CDR3 DNA: TGCGCCAGCAGCGTAACTAGTGTGGGCGAGGAGACCCAGTACTTC.

The chain recombines TRBV6-5 with TRBJ2-7; weak D call: TRBD1 (6 bases). This CDR3 spans 15 amino acids. In germline, CDR1 is MNHEY, CDR2 SVGAGI. Trimming stripped 0 bases from V and 6 bases from J, with 15 bases between. CDR3 DNA sequence: TGTGCCAGCAGTTACTCCGGTGCAGGGGTGGGCGAGCAGTACGTC. Its protein is CASSYSGAGVGEQYV.

V gene TRBV6-5 combines with J gene TRBJ1-4; 7 bases align to TRBD1. Germline V CDR1 and CDR2: MNHEY, SVGAGI. This CDR3 contains 14 residues. Trimming removed 6 bases from V and 7 bases from J; junction bases left unmatched: 8. CDR3 coding DNA: TGTGCCAGCAGGTCCGGGACAGCATTTGAAAAACTGTTTTTT. Amino acids: CASRSGTAFEKLFF.